The next 25 T cell receptor beta chains were all read from a single sample in a study of long-term antiretroviral therapy in people with HIV. At survey level, the immunoSEQ assay was run in its v3.0 version. TCRdb's table, derived via immunoSEQ multiplex PCR, lists solely in-frame clones and lacks some. The table shows 20,000 to 25,000 clones, with 60% to 80% occurring only once. Sequences were derived from unsorted PBMCs, sampled around 1.7 years before starting antiretroviral therapy. These receptors all stem from a woman aged 40-49 years with HIV.

This sequence joins TRBV30 and TRBJ1-5; D perhaps matches TRBD1 (5 bases). This CDR3 is built from 14 residues. Trimming removed 7 bases from V and 0 bases from J, with 13 bases in between. Germline V gives CDR1 GTSNPN, CDR2 SVGIG (reference sequence). CDR3 protein: CASKDNYSNQPQHF. The CDR3 nucleotides are TGTGCCTCCAAGGACAACTATAGCAATCAGCCCCAGCATTTT.

V and J are TRBV30 and TRBJ1-6; no firm D call. Germline CDR1 reads GTSNPN; CDR2 reads SVGIG (reference sequence). With 4 bases removed from V and 7 bases from J, the gap between germline ends came to 17 bases. The CDR3 spans 15 residues. CDR3 nucleotides: TGTGCCTGGACCTTGAGTATGGGTTCAAATTCACCCCTCCACTTT. Protein product: CAWTLSMGSNSPLHF.

The CDR3 reads CASSQDPRTSGANVLTF. In DNA, the CDR3 is TGCGCCAGCAGCCAAGATCCTAGAACCTCTGGGGCCAACGTCCTGACTTTC. J is TRBJ2-6 and V is TRBV4-3, with D unresolved. From germline, CDR1 is LGHNA and CDR2 YSLEER. The CDR3 has 17 residues. V dropped 0 bases and J dropped 0 bases, with 9 bases sitting between them.

The J gene is TRBJ1-1, the V gene TRBV6-6, with TRBD1 matching 7 bases. The CDR3 totals 15 residues. Germline CDR1 MNHNY, CDR2 SVGAGI (reference sequence). Trimming at V came to 5 bases and at J to 5 bases, leaving 11 bases not matched to a gene. CDR3 coding DNA: TGTGCCAGCAGTGATTCCAGGGGACAGTGGACTGAAGCTTTCTTT. This sequence encodes CASSDSRGQWTEAFF.

The chain joins TRBV18 to TRBJ2-7, with 9 bases that match TRBD1. In germline, CDR1 is KGHSH, CDR2 LQKENI. This CDR3 is 15 amino acids long. V lost 6 bases and J lost 5; bases outside the gene matches: 11. CDR3 region: CASSGRNRGRHEQYF. The CDR3 nucleotides are TGTGCCAGCTCGGGGCGGAACAGGGGGCGCCACGAGCAGTACTTC.

This sequence joins TRBV6-5 and TRBJ2-5, with 7 bases identical to TRBD2. Germline CDR1 reads MNHEY; CDR2 reads SVGAGI. This CDR3 is built from 14 residues. Germline trimming cut 4 bases from V and 4 bases from J; bases unmatched to any gene: 6. CDR3 amino acids: CASSFRLARETQYF. The CDR3 coding sequence is TGTGCCAGCAGTTTCCGACTAGCTCGAGAGACCCAGTACTTC.

This clone was found once. The chain is built from TRBV30 and TRBJ2-1, with 7 bases fitting TRBD1. Germline V gives CDR1 GTSNPN, CDR2 SVGIG (reference sequence). The CDR3 runs to 14 residues. V dropped 4 bases and J dropped 2; count of bases not matched to a gene: 5. The CDR3 coding sequence is TGTGCCTGGATGGATGACAGGGCCTACAATGAGCAGTTCTTC. Protein: CAWMDDRAYNEQFF.

The rearrangement uses TRBV4-1 and TRBJ1-2; D gene ambiguous. V lost 0 bases and J lost 2, with 10 bases in between. Germline values: CDR1 MGHRA, CDR2 YSYEKL. The CDR3 covers 15 residues. The CDR3 protein is CASSQDELGNYGYTF. The CDR3 DNA reads as TGCGCCAGCAGCCAAGACGAGTTAGGGAACTATGGCTACACCTTC.

CDR3 sequence: CASSLALGPQGREQYF. The CDR3 DNA reads as TGCGCCAGCAGCTTGGCCCTCGGTCCCCAAGGGAGAGAGCAGTACTTC. This chain uses TRBV5-1 with TRBJ2-7; weak D call: TRBD2 (5 bases). Trimming pared 0 bases from V and 7 bases from J, leaving 20 bases between. This CDR3 has 16 amino acids. Germline V gene lookup returns CDR1 SGHRS and CDR2 YFSETQ.

The chain recombines TRBV11-3 with TRBJ2-5; 8 positions agree with TRBD2. The CDR3 has 15 amino acids. Germline V gives CDR1 SGHNT, CDR2 YENEEA. The V gene end was trimmed by 4 bases and the J gene end by 9 bases; junction bases not matched to a gene: 13. The DNA of the CDR3 is TGTGCCAGCAGCTCGACAGCGGGGGCCCATATGGCCCAGTACTTC. Translating it yields CASSSTAGAHMAQYF.

This clone was observed a single time. V usage is TRBV6-6 and J usage is TRBJ2-1, with D maybe TRBD2 (6 bases). Germline values: CDR1 MNHNY, CDR2 SVGAGI (reference sequence). V was shortened by 1 base and J by 5 bases, with 9 bases between the two germline ends. This CDR3 is 14 amino acids long. This chain's CDR3 is CASSYWGVNNEQFF. CDR3 DNA sequence: TGTGCCAGCAGTTACTGGGGGGTAAACAATGAGCAGTTCTTC.

This clone counts as medium-sized. The gene calls are TRBV19 and TRBJ2-1, with 11 bases identical to TRBD1. Germline V gene lookup returns CDR1 LNHDA and CDR2 SQIVND (reference sequence). Trimming at V came to 1 base and at J to 6 bases, leaving 8 bases not matched to a gene. The CDR3 is 17 amino acids. CDR3 bases: TGTGCCAGTAGTATAGGGACAGGGGGCTCTGGAGGCAATGAGCAGTTCTTC. It yields the protein CASSIGTGGSGGNEQFF.

The chain employs TRBV10-3 and TRBJ2-3, with 8 bases fitting TRBD2. The CDR3 runs to 19 residues. Germline lookup yields CDR1 ENHRY and CDR2 SYGVKD. V was clipped by 4 bases and J by 0 bases; unmatched bases: 15. The CDR3 spells CAISAFGSGGSVSTDTQYF. For the CDR3, the DNA is TGTGCCATCAGTGCCTTCGGGAGCGGGGGTTCCGTTAGCACAGATACGCAGTATTTT.

The chain carries TRBV4-2 and TRBJ2-7, with TRBD1 matching 7 bases. The V gene end was trimmed by 1 base and the J gene end by 2 bases; junction bases not matched to a gene: 2. This CDR3 has 14 amino acids. In germline, CDR1 is LGHNA, CDR2 YNFKEQ. The CDR3 here is CASSQGQGAYEQYF. The CDR3 DNA reads TGTGCCAGCAGCCAAGGACAGGGTGCCTACGAGCAGTACTTC.

This chain joins TRBV5-6 and TRBJ1-2, with D hard to call. The V and J ends lost 4 bases and 3 bases respectively, with 10 bases between them. The CDR3 runs 13 residues. From germline, CDR1 is SGHDT and CDR2 YYEEEE. The CDR3 coding sequence is TGTGCCAGCAGCCCGACCTCGGACTATGGCTACACCTTC. Protein: CASSPTSDYGYTF. The full variable domain, in which reference TRBV5-6 and TRBJ1-2 provide the parts outside the CDR3, is DAGVTQSPTHLIKTRGQQVTLRCSPKSGHDTVSWYQQALGQGPQFIFQYYEEEERQRGNFPDRFSGHQFPNYSSELNVNALLLGDSALYLCASSPTSDYGYTFGSGTRLTVV.

This clone was detected only once. CDR3 in DNA: TGTGCCAGCAGCTTAGAGTACGAGCAGTACTTC. Translation gives CASSLEYEQYF. The V call is TRBV7-8, the J call TRBJ2-7; D call uncertain. Germline-derived CDR1 and CDR2 are SGHVS and FQNEAQ. Trimming stripped 1 base from V and 4 bases from J, with 2 bases between. The CDR3 runs 11 residues.

The V and J genes are TRBV7-2 and TRBJ1-1; D gene uncertain. The CDR3 consists of 14 residues. In germline, CDR1 is SGHTA, CDR2 FQGNSA. Between the trimmed V and J ends, which lost 4 bases and 3 bases, there was a span of 12 bases. CDR3 protein: CASSSQSRDTEAFF. In DNA, the CDR3 is TGTGCCAGCAGCTCTCAGTCTCGGGACACTGAAGCTTTCTTT.

The chain combines TRBV9 with TRBJ1-3; maybe TRBD1 (5 bases). The CDR3 extends over 13 amino acids. Trimming removed 4 bases at V and 4 bases at J, with 9 bases between. Germline V gene sequence: CDR1 SGDLS, CDR2 YYNGEE. For the CDR3, the DNA is TGTGCCAGCAGCCGGGGGGACGGAAACACCATATATTTT. Residues: CASSRGDGNTIYF.

In its sample, this clone was seen once. V usage is TRBV5-4 and J usage is TRBJ2-4; 7 bases line up with TRBD2. In germline, CDR1 is SGHNT, CDR2 YYREEE (reference sequence). This CDR3 is 15 amino acids long. The junction had 2 bases not matched to a gene; V was cut back by 1 base and J by 1 base. As DNA, the CDR3 is TGTGCCAGCAGCTTGCGCGGGGGTGCCAAAAACATTCAGTACTTC. It translates to CASSLRGGAKNIQYF. The variable domain in full, with the rest retrieved from reference TRBV5-4 and TRBJ2-4, is ETGVTQSPTHLIKTRGQQVTLRCSSQSGHNTVSWYQQALGQGPQFIFQYYREEENGRGNFPPRFSGLQFPNYSSELNVNALELDDSALYLCASSLRGGAKNIQYFGAGTRLSVL.

This clone was seen more than once but under ten times. The chain links TRBV7-9 to TRBJ2-7, with 10 bases aligning to TRBD2. The CDR3 is 16 residues long. CDR1 is SEHNR and CDR2 is FQNEAQ in the germline V gene (reference sequence). V was clipped by 4 bases and J by 5 bases; unmatched bases: 11. The chain's CDR3 is CASSSTHSGRVNEQYF. The CDR3 bases are TGTGCCAGCAGCTCGACCCACAGCGGGAGGGTTAACGAGCAGTACTTC.

J is TRBJ2-1 and V is TRBV7-8; 9 nucleotides line up with TRBD2. This CDR3 spans 16 amino acids. V gave up 5 bases and J gave up 4 bases; unmatched junction bases: 9. Germline loops: CDR1 SGHVS, CDR2 FQNEAQ. CDR3 sequence reads: CASSPPGTSLYNEQFF. The CDR3 nucleotides read TGTGCCAGCAGCCCCCCGGGGACTAGCCTTTACAATGAGCAGTTCTTC.

The chain recombines TRBV4-1 with TRBJ1-1; D is possibly TRBD1 (5 bases). This CDR3 is 15 amino acids long. Trimming cost V 0 bases and J 6 bases, with 14 bases left between them. CDR1 and CDR2 (germline): MGHRA, YSYEKL. The CDR3 here is CASSQEEGRGPEAFF. CDR3 DNA: TGCGCCAGCAGCCAAGAGGAGGGGAGAGGGCCTGAAGCTTTCTTT.

This chain joins TRBV4-1 and TRBJ2-7; unclear D gene. Germline assignment: CDR1 MGHRA and CDR2 YSYEKL. This CDR3 has 13 amino acids. V was pared by 4 bases and J by 4 bases, with 11 bases between. The CDR3 spells CASSPTEGYEQYF. DNA for the CDR3: TGCGCCAGCAGCCCCACTGAAGGATACGAGCAGTACTTC.

In this sample, this clone turned up a few times. The rearrangement joins TRBV19 to TRBJ2-7, with D possibly TRBD2 on 6 matching bases. Between the trimmed V and J ends, which lost 0 bases and 7 bases, there was a span of 10 bases. The CDR3 consists of 13 residues. The germline V gene encodes CDR1 LNHDA and CDR2 SQIVND (reference sequence). The CDR3 spells CASSIEGGKEQYF. The CDR3 DNA reads TGTGCCAGTAGTATAGAGGGCGGGAAAGAGCAGTACTTC. The full variable domain, with the rest looked up from reference TRBV19 and TRBJ2-7, is DGGITQSPKYLFRKEGQNVTLSCEQNLNHDAMYWYRQDPGQGLRLIYYSQIVNDFQKGDIAEGYSVSREKKESFPLTVTSAQKNPTAFYLCASSIEGGKEQYFGPGTRLTVT.

The rearrangement uses TRBV19 and TRBJ1-2; the match to TRBD1 covers 8 bases. The CDR3 covers 14 residues. Germline assignment: CDR1 LNHDA and CDR2 SQIVND (reference sequence). The V segment lost 7 bases and the J segment 7 bases; nucleotides outside the gene matches: 11. The CDR3 DNA is TGTGCCAGTACCGGCGACAGGGGACGACGTGGCTACACCTTC. This sequence encodes CASTGDRGRRGYTF.